Listed here are 28 T cell receptor beta chains from one sample, sequenced in a study of blood T cell repertoires in COVID-19. Some clones are missing from TCRdb's copy, which holds only in-frame ones; the method was immunoSEQ multiplex PCR. The sample includes approximately 170,000 clones, approximately 85% seen only once; the top ten take around 1.2%. Input material: peripheral blood. The receptors stem from a man aged 55-75 years who had recovered from COVID-19.

This chain joins TRBV7-2 and TRBJ2-1; the match to TRBD2 covers 8 bases. This CDR3 comprises 16 residues. From germline, CDR1 is SGHTA and CDR2 FQGNSA. J gave up 7 bases and V 3 bases, and 11 bases lay outside the gene matches. The CDR3 DNA follows: TGTGCCAGCAGCTTTCGGGGGAGAGCGGGGGAGAATGAGCAGTTCTTC. This gives the protein CASSFRGRAGENEQFF.

CDR3 sequence reads: CASRTTNPSTDTQYF. The CDR3 nucleotides read TGTGCCAGCAGGACGACAAATCCTAGCACAGATACGCAGTATTTT. The J gene is TRBJ2-3, the V gene TRBV6-5, with D uncertain. Trimming removed 6 bases from V and 0 bases from J, with 13 bases in between. CDR3 length: 15 amino acids. Per germline, CDR1 MNHEY and CDR2 SVGAGI.

The chain joins TRBV7-8 to TRBJ1-5; no clear D gene. CDR3 length: 15 amino acids. Germline lookup yields CDR1 SGHVS and CDR2 FQNEAQ. Trimming removed 2 bases at V and 1 base at J, with 9 bases between. The CDR3 coding sequence is TGTGCCAGCAGCTTATTGTTCCAGAGCAATCAGCCCCAGCATTTT. Amino acid sequence: CASSLLFQSNQPQHF.

The chain employs TRBV5-6 and TRBJ2-1, with D maybe TRBD2 (6 bases). Germline values: CDR1 SGHDT, CDR2 YYEEEE. V gave up 4 bases and J gave up 3 bases, with 17 bases separating them. The CDR3 consists of 16 residues. DNA for the CDR3: TGTGCCAGCAGCCGAACTAGGAGGGTGGGCTACAATGAGCAGTTCTTC. This sequence encodes CASSRTRRVGYNEQFF.

The V call is TRBV18, the J call TRBJ1-5; 9 nucleotides agree with TRBD1. Germline-derived CDR1 and CDR2 are KGHSH and LQKENI. CDR3 length: 16 residues. V lost 2 bases, J lost 4 bases, and 6 bases stayed unmatched. The CDR3 loop reads CASSPGGQGLNQPQHF. The CDR3 coding sequence is TGTGCCAGCTCACCAGGTGGACAGGGGCTAAATCAGCCCCAGCATTTT.

This rearrangement joins TRBV23-1 to TRBJ2-5; TRBD2 matches 9 bases. TRBV23-1 is an open reading frame, and its role is uncertain. The V segment lost 2 bases and the J segment 7 bases; nucleotides outside the gene matches: 11. The length of the CDR3 is 16 residues. DNA of the CDR3: TGCGCCAGCAGTCAAACGTCAACGCGGGGGGGCCGGACCCAGTACTTC. Amino acid sequence: CASSQTSTRGGRTQYF.

J is TRBJ1-2 and V is TRBV9; a weak D match, TRBD1 (5 bases). With 3 bases removed from V and 4 bases from J, the gap between germline ends came to 13 bases. This CDR3 has 14 residues. The germline V gene has CDR1 SGDLS and CDR2 YYNGEE. The CDR3, as DNA: TGTGCCAGCAGCGAAAGAACAGGCCCCTATGGCTACACCTTC. This sequence encodes CASSERTGPYGYTF.

The rearrangement joins TRBV7-6 to TRBJ1-3; D gene unclear. Germline CDR1 reads SGHVS; CDR2 reads FNYEAQ. This CDR3 has 17 amino acids. The ends were cut back, 1 base at V and 0 bases at J, with 13 bases in the middle. CDR3 loop: CASSLVGSLNSGNTIYF. The CDR3 DNA reads as TGTGCCAGCAGCTTAGTTGGCAGTTTGAACTCTGGAAACACCATATATTTT.

The chain carries TRBV9 and TRBJ2-4, with a weak D call TRBD1 (6 bases). The CDR3 consists of 14 residues. Germline CDR1 is SGDLS and CDR2 is YYNGEE. Trimming took 2 bases from V and 6 from J, leaving 12 bases between them. CDR3 sequence: CASSVDQGSNIQYF. The DNA of the CDR3 is TGTGCCAGCAGCGTTGATCAGGGGTCAAACATTCAGTACTTC.

This clone was recorded a few times. The chain links TRBV27 to TRBJ1-1; 7 nucleotides line up with TRBD1. There are 12 residues in the CDR3. Trimming at V came to 9 bases and at J to 7 bases, leaving 8 bases not matched to a gene. Germline V lookup: CDR1 MNHEY, CDR2 SMNVEV (reference sequence). CDR3 in DNA: TGTGCCAGTATACAGGGGTTGGGTGAAGCTTTCTTT. Translation: CASIQGLGEAFF.

The V call is TRBV10-3, the J call TRBJ1-4; TRBD1 aligns across 7 bases. The CDR3 is 14 amino acids. V was pared by 5 bases and J by 3 bases, with 3 bases of the junction left unmatched. Germline V lookup: CDR1 ENHRY, CDR2 SYGVKD. CDR3 sequence: CAISRQGSNEKLFF. In nucleotides, the CDR3 is TGTGCCATCAGTAGACAGGGATCTAATGAAAAACTGTTTTTT.

V usage is TRBV7-8 and J usage is TRBJ1-2; 11 bases align to TRBD1. CDR3 length: 16 amino acids. The germline V gene has CDR1 SGHVS and CDR2 FQNEAQ. Trimming at V came to 3 bases and at J to 8 bases, leaving 11 bases not matched to a gene. CDR3 sequence: CASSLSWDRGVAGYTF. CDR3 bases: TGTGCCAGCAGCTTGTCCTGGGACAGGGGGGTCGCGGGCTACACCTTC.

V is TRBV24-1 and J is TRBJ2-1; 8 bases agree with TRBD1. Germline trimming cut 11 bases from V and 7 bases from J; bases unmatched to any gene: 12. Germline CDR1 and CDR2: KGHDR and SFDVKD. The CDR3 totals 14 residues. The CDR3 region is CAITGTGHANEQFF. The CDR3 DNA reads TGTGCCATAACCGGGACAGGCCACGCAAATGAGCAGTTCTTC.

This chain links TRBV15 with TRBJ1-1; D possibly corresponds to TRBD1 (6 bases). Germline V gives CDR1 LNHNV, CDR2 YYDKDF (reference sequence). The length of the CDR3 is 14 residues. V lost 0 bases and J 5 bases, leaving 10 bases between the germline ends. Here the CDR3 reads CATSRENRETEAFF. CDR3 nucleotide sequence: TGTGCCACCAGCAGAGAGAACAGGGAGACTGAAGCTTTCTTT. Supplemented by reference TRBV15 and TRBJ1-1, the full variable domain reads DAMVIQNPRYQVTQFGKPVTLSCSQTLNHNVMYWYQQKSSQAPKLLFHYYDKDFNNEADTPDNFQSRRPNTSFCFLDIRSPGLGDTAMYLCATSRENRETEAFFGQGTRLTVV.

The sample holds a few counts of this clone. The genes are TRBV6-5 and TRBJ1-2; D is possibly TRBD1 (5 bases). The CDR3 sequence is 15 residues long. Per germline, CDR1 MNHEY and CDR2 SVGAGI. The V and J ends lost 2 bases and 4 bases respectively, with 14 bases between them. As DNA, the CDR3 is TGTGCCAGCAGTTACAGTGGGGAGGGGAGCTATGGCTACACCTTC. This encodes CASSYSGEGSYGYTF.

The gene calls are TRBV5-6 and TRBJ1-1; TRBD1 aligns across 7 bases. Germline trimming cut 4 bases from V and 1 base from J; bases unmatched to any gene: 7. Germline loops: CDR1 SGHDT, CDR2 YYEEEE. The CDR3 contains 15 residues. The CDR3 coding sequence is TGTGCCAGCAGCCCCGGGACAGTTCCGAACACTGAAGCTTTCTTT. Translation gives CASSPGTVPNTEAFF.

CDR3 in DNA: TGTGCCAGCAGAATTACACAGGGATCCAACACTGAAGCTTTCTTT. Residues: CASRITQGSNTEAFF. This chain connects TRBV7-9 to TRBJ1-1, with D tentatively TRBD1 (6 bases). The CDR3 runs to 15 residues. V gave up 6 bases and J gave up 2 bases, with 16 bases separating them. Per germline, CDR1 SEHNR and CDR2 FQNEAQ (reference sequence).

This clone was recorded only once. The chain employs TRBV5-6 and TRBJ2-2, with D possibly TRBD1 on 5 matching bases. The germline gives CDR1 SGHDT, CDR2 YYEEEE. Trimming pared 4 bases from V and 0 bases from J, leaving 13 bases between. This CDR3 spans 16 amino acids. The CDR3 DNA is TGTGCCAGCAGCCCTCCGGGCAGGGCGAACACCGGGGAGCTGTTTTTT. Translation: CASSPPGRANTGELFF.

The chain couples TRBV7-2 to TRBJ2-3, with D perhaps TRBD2 (6 bases). The germline V and J ends were trimmed by 3 bases and 7 bases, with 14 bases remaining between them. This CDR3 spans 14 amino acids. CDR1 and CDR2 from the germline V gene are SGHTA and FQGNSA. CDR3 DNA sequence: TGTGCCAGCAGCTTGGCGGGGCCGGTAAATACGCAGTATTTT. This codes for CASSLAGPVNTQYF.

V usage is TRBV5-4 and J usage is TRBJ1-6; D not certain. The V gene's germline CDR1 is SGHNT and CDR2 YYREEE (reference sequence). V lost 2 bases, J lost 8 bases, and 8 bases lay in between. CDR3 length: 13 amino acids. This CDR3 reads CASSFSSDSPLHF. CDR3 bases: TGTGCCAGCAGCTTCAGCAGCGATTCACCCCTCCACTTT.

This chain uses TRBV5-1 with TRBJ2-1, with 9 bases aligning to TRBD1. Trimming cost V 3 bases and J 1 base; bases outside gene matches: 2. Looked up from germline, CDR1 is SGHRS and CDR2 is YFSETQ. The CDR3 spans 15 residues. Written as DNA, the CDR3 is TGCGCCAGCAGCTGGGGACAGGGATCCTACAATGAGCAGTTCTTC. Its translation: CASSWGQGSYNEQFF.

This sequence joins TRBV4-3 and TRBJ1-2; 9 bases agree with TRBD1. J was trimmed by 6 bases and V by 3 bases; bases with no gene match: 8. CDR1 is LGHNA and CDR2 is YSLEER in the germline V gene. This CDR3 spans 15 amino acids. This CDR3 is CASSHLGQGSDGYTF. In DNA form, the CDR3 reads TGCGCCAGCAGCCACCTGGGACAGGGATCCGATGGCTACACCTTC.

The gene calls are TRBV5-5 and TRBJ2-7, with TRBD1 matching 11 bases. With V trimmed by 2 bases and J by 3 bases, 4 bases remained unmatched. The CDR3 has 15 amino acids. CDR1 SGHKS and CDR2 YYEKEE come from the germline V gene (reference sequence). The CDR3 coding sequence is TGTGCCAGCAGCTTCGATGGGACAGGGGGCTACGAGCAGTACTTC. Its protein product is CASSFDGTGGYEQYF.

The rearrangement uses TRBV5-1 and TRBJ1-3; D is undetermined. The CDR3 extends over 16 amino acids. CDR1 and CDR2 (germline): SGHRS, YFSETQ. The germline V and J ends were trimmed by 1 base and 0 bases, with 11 bases remaining between them. The CDR3 region is CASSLSSLVSGNTIYF. Written as DNA, the CDR3 is TGCGCCAGCAGCTTGTCGAGCTTGGTCTCTGGAAACACCATATATTTT.

The rearrangement uses TRBV30 and TRBJ1-4; maybe TRBD1 (5 bases). V was shortened by 3 bases and J by 1 base, with 12 bases between the two germline ends. Germline V gene data show CDR1 as GTSNPN and CDR2 as SVGIG (reference sequence). The CDR3 has 15 amino acids. CDR3 sequence reads: CAWRGREGTNEKLFF. CDR3 nucleotides: TGTGCCTGGAGGGGCAGGGAGGGAACTAATGAAAAACTGTTTTTT.

J is TRBJ1-6 and V is TRBV11-2; D is undetermined. V gave up 4 bases and J gave up 9 bases, with 10 bases separating them. The CDR3 spans 13 residues. Germline CDR1 reads SGHAT; CDR2 reads FQNNGV. The CDR3 sequence is CASSSSFTSPLHF. The DNA of the CDR3 is TGTGCCAGCAGCTCCAGTTTTACTTCACCCCTCCACTTT.

This clone was counted only a few times. V and J are TRBV3-1 (or the pseudogene TRBV3-2) and TRBJ1-6, with 10 bases identical to TRBD1. CDR1 LGHDT and CDR2 YNNKEL come from the germline V gene (reference sequence). The CDR3 has 15 amino acids. The J segment lost 8 bases and the V segment lost 4 bases, leaving 5 bases of the junction unmatched. This CDR3 is CASSRDGQGDSPLHF. CDR3 DNA sequence: TGTGCCAGCAGCCGGGATGGACAGGGGGATTCACCCCTCCACTTT.

The chain uses TRBV6-5 and TRBJ1-6; 7 bases are a match to TRBD1. The CDR3 is 14 amino acids. V lost 2 bases and J lost 14; bases outside the gene matches: 9. Germline lookup yields CDR1 MNHEY and CDR2 SVGAGI. This CDR3 is CASSYGTEFLALHF. The CDR3 DNA reads TGTGCCAGCAGTTACGGGACAGAGTTTTTGGCCCTCCACTTT.